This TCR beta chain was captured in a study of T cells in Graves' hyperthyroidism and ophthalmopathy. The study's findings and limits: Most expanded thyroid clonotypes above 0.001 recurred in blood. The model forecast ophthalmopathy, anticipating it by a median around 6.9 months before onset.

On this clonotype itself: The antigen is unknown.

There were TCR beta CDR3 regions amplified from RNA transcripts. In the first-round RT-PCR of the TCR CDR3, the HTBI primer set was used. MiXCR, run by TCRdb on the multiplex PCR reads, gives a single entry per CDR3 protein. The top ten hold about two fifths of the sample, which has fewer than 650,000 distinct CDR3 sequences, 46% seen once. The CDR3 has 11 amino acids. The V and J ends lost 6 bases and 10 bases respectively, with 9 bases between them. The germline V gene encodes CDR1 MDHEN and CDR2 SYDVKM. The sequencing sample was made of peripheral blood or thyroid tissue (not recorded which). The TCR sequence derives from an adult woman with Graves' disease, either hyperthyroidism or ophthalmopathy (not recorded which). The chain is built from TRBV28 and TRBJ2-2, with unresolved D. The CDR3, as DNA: TGTGCCAGCAGGGTAGCCGAGGAGCTGTTTTTT. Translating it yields CASRVAEELFF.